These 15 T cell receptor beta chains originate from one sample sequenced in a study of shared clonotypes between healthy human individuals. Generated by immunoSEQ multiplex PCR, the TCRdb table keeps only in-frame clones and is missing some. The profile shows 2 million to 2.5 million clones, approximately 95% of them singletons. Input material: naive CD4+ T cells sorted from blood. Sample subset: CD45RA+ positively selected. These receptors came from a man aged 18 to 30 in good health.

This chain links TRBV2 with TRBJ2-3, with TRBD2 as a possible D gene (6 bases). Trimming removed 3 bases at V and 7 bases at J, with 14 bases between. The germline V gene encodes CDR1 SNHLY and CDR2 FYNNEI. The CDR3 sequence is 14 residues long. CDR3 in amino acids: CASSDLLALNTQYF. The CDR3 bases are TGTGCCAGCAGTGATTTGCTAGCGTTAAATACGCAGTATTTT.

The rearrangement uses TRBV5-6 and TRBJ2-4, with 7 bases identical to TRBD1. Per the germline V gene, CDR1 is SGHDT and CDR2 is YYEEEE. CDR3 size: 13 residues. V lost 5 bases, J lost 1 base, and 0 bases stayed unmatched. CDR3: CASRQGAKNIQYF. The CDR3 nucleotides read TGTGCCAGCAGACAGGGGGCCAAAAACATTCAGTACTTC.

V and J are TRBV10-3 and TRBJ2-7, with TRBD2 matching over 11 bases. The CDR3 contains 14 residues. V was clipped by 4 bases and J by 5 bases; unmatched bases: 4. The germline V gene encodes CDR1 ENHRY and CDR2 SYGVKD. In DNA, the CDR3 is TGTGCCATCAGTGTAGCGGGGGGGCTGAACGAGCAGTACTTC. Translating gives CAISVAGGLNEQYF.

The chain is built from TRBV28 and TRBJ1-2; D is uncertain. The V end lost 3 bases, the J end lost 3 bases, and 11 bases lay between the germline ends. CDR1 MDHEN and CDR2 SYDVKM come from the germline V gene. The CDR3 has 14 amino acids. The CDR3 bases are TGTGCCAGCAGTTTCGACGAGCGGGACTATGGCTACACCTTC. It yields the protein CASSFDERDYGYTF.

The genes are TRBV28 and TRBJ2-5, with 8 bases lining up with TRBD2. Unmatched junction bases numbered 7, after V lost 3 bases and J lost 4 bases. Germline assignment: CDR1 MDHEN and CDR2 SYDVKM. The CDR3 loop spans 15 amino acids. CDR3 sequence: CASSLPRREVETQYF. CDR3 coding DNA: TGTGCCAGCAGTTTGCCCCGGCGGGAGGTAGAGACCCAGTACTTC.

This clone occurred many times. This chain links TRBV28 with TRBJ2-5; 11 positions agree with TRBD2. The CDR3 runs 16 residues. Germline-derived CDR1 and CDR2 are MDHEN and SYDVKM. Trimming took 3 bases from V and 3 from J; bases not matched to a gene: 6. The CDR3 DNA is TGTGCCAGCAGTTTCTTGGCTAGCGGGGGGAAAGAGACCCAGTACTTC. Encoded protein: CASSFLASGGKETQYF. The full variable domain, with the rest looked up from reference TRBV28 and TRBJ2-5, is DVKVTQSSRYLVKRTGEKVFLECVQDMDHENMFWYRQDPGLGLRLIYFSYDVKMKEKGDIPEGYSVSREKKERFSLILESASTNQTSMYLCASSFLASGGKETQYFGPGTRLLVL.

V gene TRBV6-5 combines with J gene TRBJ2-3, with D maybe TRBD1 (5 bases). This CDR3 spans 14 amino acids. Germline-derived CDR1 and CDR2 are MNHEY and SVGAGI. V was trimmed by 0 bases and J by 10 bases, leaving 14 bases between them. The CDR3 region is CASSYSRGPWPQYF. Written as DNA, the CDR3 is TGTGCCAGCAGTTACTCAAGGGGCCCCTGGCCGCAGTATTTT.

The CDR3, as DNA: TGTGCCAGCAGGACGAGTGAGAACACTGAAGCTTTCTTT. This codes for CASRTSENTEAFF. The V call is TRBV7-2, the J call TRBJ1-1; D uncertain. CDR1 and CDR2 (germline): SGHTA, FQGNSA. Trimming shortened V by 6 bases and J by 1 base, and 9 bases separated the two germline ends. The CDR3 runs to 13 residues. The full variable domain, rest sourced from reference TRBV7-2 and TRBJ1-1, is GAGVSQSPSNKVTEKGKDVELRCDPISGHTALYWYRQSLGQGLEFLIYFQGNSAPDKSGLPSDRFSAERTGGSVSTLTIQRTQQEDSAVYLCASRTSENTEAFFGQGTRLTVV.

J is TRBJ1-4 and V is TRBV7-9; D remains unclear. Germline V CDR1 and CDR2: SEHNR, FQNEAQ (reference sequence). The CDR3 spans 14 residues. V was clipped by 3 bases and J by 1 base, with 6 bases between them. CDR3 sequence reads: CASSFGLTNEKLFF. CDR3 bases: TGTGCCAGCAGCTTTGGGTTAACTAATGAAAAACTGTTTTTT.

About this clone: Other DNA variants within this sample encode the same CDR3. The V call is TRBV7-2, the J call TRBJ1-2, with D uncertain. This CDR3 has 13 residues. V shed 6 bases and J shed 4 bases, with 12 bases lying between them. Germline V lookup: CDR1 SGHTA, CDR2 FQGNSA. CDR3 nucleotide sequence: TGTGCCAGCAGTCTAGGGCAGTCCTATGGCTACACCTTC. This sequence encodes CASSLGQSYGYTF.

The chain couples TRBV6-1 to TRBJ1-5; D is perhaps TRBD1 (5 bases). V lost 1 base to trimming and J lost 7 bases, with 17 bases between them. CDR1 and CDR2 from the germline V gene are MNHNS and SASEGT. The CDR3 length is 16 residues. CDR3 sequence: CASSEGNSGVGQPQHF. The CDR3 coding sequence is TGTGCCAGCAGTGAAGGCAACTCGGGGGTAGGGCAGCCCCAGCATTTT.

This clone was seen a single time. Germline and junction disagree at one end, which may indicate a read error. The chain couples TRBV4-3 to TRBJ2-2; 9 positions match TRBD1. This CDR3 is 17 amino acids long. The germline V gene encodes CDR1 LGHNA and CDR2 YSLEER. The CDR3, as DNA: TGCGCCAGCAGCCGGACTTTGGTTGGGACAGGGTACCATGAGCAGTTTTTT. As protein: CASSRTLVGTGYHEQFF.

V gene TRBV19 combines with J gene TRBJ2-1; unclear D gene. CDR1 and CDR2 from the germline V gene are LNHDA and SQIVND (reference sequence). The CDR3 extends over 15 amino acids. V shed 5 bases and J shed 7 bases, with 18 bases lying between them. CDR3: CASSPFSSVGNEQFF. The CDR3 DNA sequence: TGTGCCAGTAGTCCCTTCTCGAGCGTGGGGAATGAGCAGTTCTTC.

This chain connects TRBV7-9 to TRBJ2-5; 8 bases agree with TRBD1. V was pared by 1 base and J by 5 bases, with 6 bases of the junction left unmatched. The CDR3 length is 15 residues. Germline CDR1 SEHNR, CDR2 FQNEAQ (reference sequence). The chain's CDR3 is CASSLGTGLVETQYF. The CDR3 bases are TGTGCCAGCAGCTTAGGGACAGGGTTAGTGGAGACCCAGTACTTC.

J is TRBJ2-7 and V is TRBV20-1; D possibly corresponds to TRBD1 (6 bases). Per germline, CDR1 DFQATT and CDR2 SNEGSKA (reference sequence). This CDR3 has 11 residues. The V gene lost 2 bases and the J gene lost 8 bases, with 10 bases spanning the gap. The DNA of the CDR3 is TGCAGTGCTAGAACCCAGGGGAAGCAGTACTTC. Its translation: CSARTQGKQYF.